This TCR beta chain was sequenced in a study of graft-versus-host responses after intestinal transplantation (dated by TCRdb to the early 2020s). Background on the whole study: The transplants that recipients got were multivisceral, liver-intestinal, or isolated intestinal. All recipients received anti-thymocyte globulin induction followed by maintenance tacrolimus and steroids for two to four years. After intestinal transplantation, graft-versus-host and host-versus-graft alloreactive T cell clones in the graft, circulation and bone marrow were tracked using bulk TCR-beta CDR3 sequencing. To identify alloreactive clones, pre-transplant mixed lymphocyte reaction products were sequenced and then compared with unstimulated pre-transplant donor and recipient T cells. A cohort of about 25 intestinal transplant recipients, including one retransplant, was enrolled, and a few patients lacking pretransplant specimens were excluded. A peak of at least 4% donor T cells among recipient peripheral blood mononuclear cells was the definition used for donor T cell macrochimerism. Rather than being sequenced by the commercial service, samples from three later patients were sequenced in-house on an Illumina MiSeq and processed with MiXCR.

Sequences SGHNT (CDR1) and YYREEE (CDR2) are obtained from the germline V gene (reference sequence). V is reduced by 3 bases and J by 14 bases, leaving a spacing of 15 bases between them. Taken from cysteine to phenylalanine, the CDR3 has 12 residues. The only DNA kept is the CDR3, 36 bases in frame from the first base. Libraries were made using the immunoSEQ multiplex PCR assay. Adaptive Biotechnologies carried out high-throughput TCR-beta CDR3 sequencing of genomic DNA for most patients. In the paper's pipeline: TCR sequencing data for roughly 17 patients were retrieved from Adaptive's ImmunoSEQ software; three other patients were processed with MiXCR and VDJtools. CDR3 nucleotide sequences shared between donor and recipient were removed because the origin of such sequences could not be assigned. To count as alloreactive, a clone needed at least 2-fold expansion over unstimulated cells and a minimum CFSE-low frequency of 0.002% (template counts) or 0.001% (read counts). Mappable clones were those detected in sequenced pre-transplant spleen, lymph node, or MLR CFSE-low populations of the donor or recipient. The cumulative frequency of alloreactive clones was calculated as a percentage of all sequences, weighted by copy number. The source is immuneACCESS, and TCRdb retained only in-frame sequences with V and J called. Part of the clones is not carried over; for the studies checked, unresolved V genes explain less than half of this, and the remainder is unexplained. The DNA gave D and trimming, while V, J and clone size come from that table. Across this sample there are about 30,000 clones, with roughly 93% seen only once. The ten largest account for about 0.66% of the sample.

Regarding this clone: No cognate antigen has been identified for it. No quality values exist for individual bases; no much larger clone is one base distant.

In the first month after transplant, blood samples were collected up to 4 times, and after that at least monthly when available. Broader findings and caveats from the paper: High GvH to HvG T cell clonal ratios were observed in the allografts of patients with donor T cell macrochimerism. Conclusions were limited by the relatively low number and heterogeneity of intestinal transplant patients. GvH clones were detected in recipient bone marrow, and some of these GvH clones were observed earlier in ileal mucosa or blood, consistent with an intestinal mucosal origin. Early after transplant, peak levels of circulating GvH clones were found to be associated with declines in HvG clones.

The rearrangement combines TRBV5-4 with TRBJ2-1, with no D gene named confidently. This clonotype was obtained from a human patient who received an intestinal transplant, so some T cells may come from the graft donor. The input for sequencing was PBMCs, taken just over 65 days after intestinal transplant. The CDR3 amino acid sequence is: CASSYGPMTEFF. The nucleotide sequence reads TGTGCCAGCAGCTATGGACCAATGACGGAGTTCTTC.